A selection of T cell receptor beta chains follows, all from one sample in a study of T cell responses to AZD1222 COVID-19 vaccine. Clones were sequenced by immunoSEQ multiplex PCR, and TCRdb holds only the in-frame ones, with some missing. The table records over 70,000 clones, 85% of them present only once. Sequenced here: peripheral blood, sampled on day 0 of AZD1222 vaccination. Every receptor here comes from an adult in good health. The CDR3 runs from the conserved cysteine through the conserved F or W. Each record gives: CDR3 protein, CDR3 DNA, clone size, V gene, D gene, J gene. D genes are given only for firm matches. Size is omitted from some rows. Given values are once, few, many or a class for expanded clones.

CDR3aa: CASSRGTGSEHEQYF
CDR3nt: TGTGCCAGCAGCCGAGGGACAGGTTCGGAGCACGAGCAGTACTTC
abundance: NA
v_gene: TRBV3-1/TRBV3-2
d_gene: TRBD1
j_gene: TRBJ2-7

CDR3aa: CASSIGTIPGNTIYF
CDR3nt: TGTGCCAGTAGTATCGGGACAATTCCTGGAAACACCATATATTTT
abundance: NA
v_gene: TRBV19
d_gene: NA
j_gene: TRBJ1-3

CDR3aa: CASSYLPGQGYTEAFF
CDR3nt: TGTGCCAGCAGTTACCTACCTGGGCAGGGGTACACTGAAGCTTTCTTT
abundance: NA
v_gene: TRBV6-2/TRBV6-3
d_gene: NA
j_gene: TRBJ1-1

CDR3aa: CASSWGRPVLNYGYTF
CDR3nt: TGTGCCAGCAGTTGGGGACGGCCGGTACTTAACTATGGCTACACCTTC
abundance: NA
v_gene: TRBV6-5
d_gene: NA
j_gene: TRBJ1-2

CDR3aa: CASSLRGIANEQFF
CDR3nt: TGCGCCAGCAGCTTGAGGGGAATTGCCAATGAGCAGTTCTTC
abundance: NA
v_gene: TRBV5-1
d_gene: NA
j_gene: TRBJ2-1

CDR3aa: CASSVGGGGGGNTIYF
CDR3nt: TGTGCCAGCAGCGTAGGCGGAGGAGGCGGTGGAAACACCATATATTTT
abundance: NA
v_gene: TRBV9
d_gene: NA
j_gene: TRBJ1-3

CDR3aa: CASSLGQGVWNEQFF
CDR3nt: TGTGCCAGCAGCTTGGGACAGGGAGTATGGAATGAGCAGTTCTTC
abundance: NA
v_gene: TRBV11-3
d_gene: TRBD1
j_gene: TRBJ2-1

CDR3aa: CATSRGWSSYNEQFF
CDR3nt: TGTGCCACCAGCAGAGGGTGGAGCTCCTACAATGAGCAGTTCTTC
abundance: NA
v_gene: TRBV15
d_gene: NA
j_gene: TRBJ2-1

CDR3aa: CASSTPQGEETQYF
CDR3nt: TGTGCCAGCAGCACCCCCCAGGGGGAGGAGACCCAGTACTTC
abundance: NA
v_gene: TRBV11-2
d_gene: TRBD1
j_gene: TRBJ2-5

CDR3aa: CASSVRPLLTGGETQYF
CDR3nt: TGTGCCAGCAGCGTCCGTCCCCTGTTGACAGGGGGCGAGACCCAGTACTTC
abundance: NA
v_gene: TRBV7-9
d_gene: TRBD1
j_gene: TRBJ2-5

CDR3aa: CASSLEEGQPQHF
CDR3nt: TGTGCCAGCAGCTTAGAAGAGGGCCAGCCCCAGCATTTT
abundance: NA
v_gene: TRBV11-3
d_gene: NA
j_gene: TRBJ1-5

CDR3aa: CASSPNSATNEKLFF
CDR3nt: TGTGCCAGCTCACCAAACAGCGCAACTAATGAAAAACTGTTTTTT
abundance: NA
v_gene: TRBV18
d_gene: NA
j_gene: TRBJ1-4

CDR3aa: CASSPGGGGYGYTF
CDR3nt: TGTGCCAGCAGCCCCGGGGGGGGAGGGTATGGCTACACCTTC
abundance: NA
v_gene: TRBV2
d_gene: NA
j_gene: TRBJ1-2

CDR3aa: CASSSWRGPRTDTQYF
CDR3nt: TGTGCCAGCAGCTCATGGCGGGGGCCCCGCACAGATACGCAGTATTTT
abundance: NA
v_gene: TRBV7-6
d_gene: NA
j_gene: TRBJ2-3

CDR3aa: CASSQVPPVMDRDDTEAFF
CDR3nt: TGCGCCAGCAGCCAAGTTCCGCCGGTTATGGACAGGGACGACACTGAAGCTTTCTTT
abundance: NA
v_gene: TRBV4-1
d_gene: TRBD1
j_gene: TRBJ1-1

CDR3aa: CARWTGTPGELFF
CDR3nt: TGCGCCAGATGGACAGGGACACCCGGGGAGCTGTTTTTT
abundance: few
v_gene: TRBV10-1
d_gene: TRBD1
j_gene: TRBJ2-2

CDR3aa: CASSPESWPQHF
CDR3nt: TGTGCCAGTAGTCCCGAAAGTTGGCCCCAGCATTTT
abundance: NA
v_gene: TRBV19
d_gene: NA
j_gene: TRBJ1-5

CDR3aa: CASSVERQGLYGYTF
CDR3nt: TGTGCCAGCAGCGTAGAACGTCAGGGTCTCTATGGCTACACCTTC
abundance: NA
v_gene: TRBV9
d_gene: NA
j_gene: TRBJ1-2

CDR3aa: CASLRGMNTEAFF
CDR3nt: TGTGCTAGTCTACGGGGGATGAACACTGAAGCTTTCTTT
abundance: NA
v_gene: TRBV12-5
d_gene: NA
j_gene: TRBJ1-1

CDR3aa: CASSFLVSSIGYTF
CDR3nt: TGTGCCAGCAGTTTCCTTGTGTCCTCTATTGGCTACACCTTC
abundance: few
v_gene: TRBV6-2/TRBV6-3
d_gene: NA
j_gene: TRBJ1-2

CDR3aa: CASSDSRRRGGTYEQYF
CDR3nt: TGTGCCAGCTCCGATAGTCGACGCAGAGGTGGAACCTACGAGCAGTACTTC
abundance: NA
v_gene: TRBV18
d_gene: NA
j_gene: TRBJ2-7

CDR3aa: CASSLDYRGGYTF
CDR3nt: TGTGCCAGCAGTTTAGATTACAGGGGAGGCTACACCTTC
abundance: NA
v_gene: TRBV27
d_gene: TRBD1
j_gene: TRBJ1-2

CDR3aa: CATSESAGETQYF
CDR3nt: TGTGCCACCAGTGAATCAGCGGGGGAGACCCAGTACTTC
abundance: NA
v_gene: TRBV24-1
d_gene: TRBD2
j_gene: TRBJ2-5

CDR3aa: CASSLAVAGTIDEQFF
CDR3nt: TGTGCCAGCAGCTTAGCGGTAGCGGGAACAATCGATGAGCAGTTCTTC
abundance: NA
v_gene: TRBV7-6
d_gene: TRBD2
j_gene: TRBJ2-1

CDR3aa: CASTNSRISKHF
CDR3nt: TGTGCCAGCACAAATTCCCGCATTTCGAAGCATTTT
abundance: NA
v_gene: TRBV6-5
d_gene: NA
j_gene: TRBJ1-5

CDR3aa: CASSDRMNTEAFF
CDR3nt: TGTGCCAGCAGTGACAGGATGAACACTGAAGCTTTCTTT
abundance: NA
v_gene: TRBV6-4
d_gene: NA
j_gene: TRBJ1-1

CDR3aa: CASSQEPVTTEAFF
CDR3nt: TGTGCCAGCAGCCAAGAGCCAGTTACTACTGAAGCTTTCTTT
abundance: NA
v_gene: TRBV3-1/TRBV3-2
d_gene: NA
j_gene: TRBJ1-1

CDR3aa: CASSLAGQGFQETQYF
CDR3nt: TGTGCCAGCAGCTTGGCGGGACAGGGCTTCCAAGAGACCCAGTACTTC
abundance: NA
v_gene: TRBV5-5
d_gene: TRBD1
j_gene: TRBJ2-5

CDR3aa: CASSQGRGEYGYTF
CDR3nt: TGTGCCAGCAGCCAAGGTAGAGGGGAGTATGGCTACACCTTC
abundance: NA
v_gene: TRBV3-1/TRBV3-2
d_gene: NA
j_gene: TRBJ1-2

CDR3aa: CASSQQGIQVYEQYF
CDR3nt: TGTGCCAGCAGCCAACAGGGAATCCAAGTCTACGAGCAGTACTTC
abundance: NA
v_gene: TRBV5-5
d_gene: NA
j_gene: TRBJ2-7

CDR3aa: CASSLAVGGQGAGELFF
CDR3nt: TGCGCCAGCAGCTTGGCGGTCGGCGGGCAAGGGGCCGGGGAGCTGTTTTTT
abundance: NA
v_gene: TRBV5-1
d_gene: NA
j_gene: TRBJ2-2

CDR3aa: CASSFSYYTEAFF
CDR3nt: TGTGCCAGCAGCTTTTCCTACTACACTGAAGCTTTCTTT
abundance: NA
v_gene: TRBV7-9
d_gene: NA
j_gene: TRBJ1-1

CDR3aa: CASSLGRFYEQYF
CDR3nt: TGTGCCAGCAGCTTGGGTAGGTTCTACGAGCAGTACTTC
abundance: NA
v_gene: TRBV5-6
d_gene: NA
j_gene: TRBJ2-7

CDR3aa: CSVGRGSNTEAFF
CDR3nt: TGCAGCGTCGGCCGGGGGTCGAACACTGAAGCTTTCTTT
abundance: NA
v_gene: TRBV29-1
d_gene: NA
j_gene: TRBJ1-1

CDR3aa: CASTEAMNTEAFF
CDR3nt: TGCGCCAGCACGGAGGCGATGAACACTGAAGCTTTCTTT
abundance: NA
v_gene: TRBV5-1
d_gene: NA
j_gene: TRBJ1-1

CDR3aa: CASSYLSRGNQPQHF
CDR3nt: TGTGCCAGCAGTTACCTATCCCGGGGGAATCAGCCCCAGCATTTT
abundance: NA
v_gene: TRBV6-6
d_gene: NA
j_gene: TRBJ1-5

CDR3aa: CAISDSMGLAQAGELFF
CDR3nt: TGTGCCATCAGTGATAGTATGGGACTAGCGCAGGCCGGGGAGCTGTTTTTT
abundance: NA
v_gene: TRBV10-3
d_gene: TRBD2
j_gene: TRBJ2-2

CDR3aa: CSVGRDSYEQYF
CDR3nt: TGCAGCGTGGGAAGGGACTCCTACGAGCAGTACTTC
abundance: NA
v_gene: TRBV29-1
d_gene: NA
j_gene: TRBJ2-7

CDR3aa: CASSQTSGGASETQYF
CDR3nt: TGCGCCAGCAGCCAAACTAGCGGGGGGGCTTCAGAGACCCAGTACTTC
abundance: NA
v_gene: TRBV4-1
d_gene: TRBD2
j_gene: TRBJ2-5

CDR3aa: CASSLGGGPGQFF
CDR3nt: TGTGCCAGCAGCTTAGGGGGAGGGCCTGGGCAGTTCTTC
abundance: NA
v_gene: TRBV13
d_gene: TRBD2
j_gene: TRBJ2-1

CDR3aa: CASSQGGRKDPIYF
CDR3nt: TGTGCCAGCAGCCAAGGTGGGAGGAAGGATCCCATATATTTT
abundance: few
v_gene: TRBV3-1/TRBV3-2
d_gene: NA
j_gene: TRBJ1-3

CDR3aa: CASSPQGDGSGNTIYF
CDR3nt: TGTGCCAGCTCACCCCAAGGCGACGGCTCTGGAAACACCATATATTTT
abundance: once
v_gene: TRBV18
d_gene: NA
j_gene: TRBJ1-3

CDR3aa: CASSHNSNQPQHF
CDR3nt: TGTGCCAGCAGCCATAATAGCAATCAGCCCCAGCATTTT
abundance: NA
v_gene: TRBV5-5
d_gene: NA
j_gene: TRBJ1-5

CDR3aa: CASSLDRGRSYEQYF
CDR3nt: TGTGCCAGCAGCTTAGACAGGGGGCGCAGCTACGAGCAGTACTTC
abundance: NA
v_gene: TRBV7-9
d_gene: TRBD1
j_gene: TRBJ2-7

CDR3aa: CATDGGLAAIEQFF
CDR3nt: TGTGCCACCGACGGGGGACTAGCGGCGATTGAGCAGTTCTTC
abundance: NA
v_gene: TRBV7-8
d_gene: TRBD2
j_gene: TRBJ2-1

CDR3aa: CAWSVDWAGAKDTQYF
CDR3nt: TGTGCCTGGAGTGTAGACTGGGCGGGTGCTAAAGATACGCAGTATTTT
abundance: NA
v_gene: TRBV30
d_gene: NA
j_gene: TRBJ2-3

CDR3aa: CASSLLAAQGYTF
CDR3nt: TGTGCCAGCAGTTTATTGGCAGCACAAGGCTACACCTTC
abundance: NA
v_gene: TRBV28
d_gene: NA
j_gene: TRBJ1-2

CDR3aa: CASSPSRAEPNSPLHF
CDR3nt: TGTGCCAGCAGCCCATCCCGGGCAGAACCTAATTCACCCCTCCACTTT
abundance: NA
v_gene: TRBV11-3
d_gene: NA
j_gene: TRBJ1-6

CDR3aa: CASRSGAVTNIQYF
CDR3nt: TGTGCCAGCAGATCGGGGGCGGTGACCAACATTCAGTACTTC
abundance: NA
v_gene: TRBV6-5
d_gene: NA
j_gene: TRBJ2-4

CDR3aa: CASSVASTGLVGSGEQFF
CDR3nt: TGTGCCAGCAGCGTAGCTTCAACGGGGCTCGTGGGTTCGGGTGAGCAGTTCTTC
abundance: once
v_gene: TRBV9
d_gene: NA
j_gene: TRBJ2-1